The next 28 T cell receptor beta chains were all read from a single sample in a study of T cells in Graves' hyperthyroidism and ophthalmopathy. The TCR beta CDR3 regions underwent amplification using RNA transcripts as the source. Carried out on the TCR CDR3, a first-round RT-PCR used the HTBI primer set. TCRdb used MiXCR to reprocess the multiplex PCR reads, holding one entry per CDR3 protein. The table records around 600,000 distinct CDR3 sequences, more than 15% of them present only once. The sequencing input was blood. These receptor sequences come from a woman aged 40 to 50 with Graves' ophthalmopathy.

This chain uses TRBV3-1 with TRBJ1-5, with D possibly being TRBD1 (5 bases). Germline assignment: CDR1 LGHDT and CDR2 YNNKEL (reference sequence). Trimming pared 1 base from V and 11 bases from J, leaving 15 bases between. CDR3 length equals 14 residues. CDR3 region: CASSQVGGSQAQHF. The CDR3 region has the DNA TGTGCCAGCAGCCAAGTGGGGGGGTCCCAAGCCCAGCATTTT.

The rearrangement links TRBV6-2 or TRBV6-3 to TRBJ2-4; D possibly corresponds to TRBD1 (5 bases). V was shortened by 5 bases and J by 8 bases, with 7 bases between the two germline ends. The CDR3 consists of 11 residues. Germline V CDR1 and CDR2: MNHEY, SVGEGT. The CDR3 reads CASSQGYIQYF. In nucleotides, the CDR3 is TGTGCCAGCAGTCAGGGTTACATTCAGTACTTC.

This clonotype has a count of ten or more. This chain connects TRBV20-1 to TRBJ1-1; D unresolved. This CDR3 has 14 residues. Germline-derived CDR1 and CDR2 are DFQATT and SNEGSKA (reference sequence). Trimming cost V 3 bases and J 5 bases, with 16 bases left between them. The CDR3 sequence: CSARLPTSDTEAFF. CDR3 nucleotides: TGCAGTGCTAGGCTGCCAACTAGTGATACTGAAGCTTTCTTT.

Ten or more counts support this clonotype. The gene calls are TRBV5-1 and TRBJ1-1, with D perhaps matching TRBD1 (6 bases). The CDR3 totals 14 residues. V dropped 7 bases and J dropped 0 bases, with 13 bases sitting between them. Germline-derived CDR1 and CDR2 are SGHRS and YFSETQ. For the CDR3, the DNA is TGCGCCAGCTGTCAGGGACAATTGAACACTGAAGCTTTCTTT. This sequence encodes CASCQGQLNTEAFF.

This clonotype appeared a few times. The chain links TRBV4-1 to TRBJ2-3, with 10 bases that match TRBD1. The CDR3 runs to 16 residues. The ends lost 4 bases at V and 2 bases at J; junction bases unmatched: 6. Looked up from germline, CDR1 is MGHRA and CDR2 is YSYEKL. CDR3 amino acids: CASSLSGTGVTDTQYF. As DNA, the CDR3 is TGCGCCAGCAGCCTTTCCGGGACAGGGGTCACAGATACGCAGTATTTT.

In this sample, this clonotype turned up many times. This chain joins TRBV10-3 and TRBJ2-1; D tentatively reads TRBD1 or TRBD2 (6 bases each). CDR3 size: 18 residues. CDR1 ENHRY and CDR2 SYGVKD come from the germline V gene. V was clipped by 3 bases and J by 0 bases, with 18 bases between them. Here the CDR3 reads CAISDSTGRSSSYNEQFF. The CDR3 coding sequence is TGTGCCATCAGTGATTCAACAGGGAGGTCGAGCTCCTACAATGAGCAGTTCTTC.

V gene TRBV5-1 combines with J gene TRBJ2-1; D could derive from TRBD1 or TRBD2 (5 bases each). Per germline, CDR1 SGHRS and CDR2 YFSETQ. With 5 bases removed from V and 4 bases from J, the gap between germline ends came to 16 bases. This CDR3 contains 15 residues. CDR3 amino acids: CASRSPGTDYNEQFF. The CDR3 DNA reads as TGCGCCAGCAGGTCCCCCGGGACGGATTACAATGAGCAGTTCTTC. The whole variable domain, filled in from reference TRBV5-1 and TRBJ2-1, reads KAGVTQTPRYLIKTRGQQVTLSCSPISGHRSVSWYQQTPGQGLQFLFEYFSETQRNKGNFPGRFSGRQFSNSRSEMNVSTLELGDSALYLCASRSPGTDYNEQFFGPGTRLTVL.

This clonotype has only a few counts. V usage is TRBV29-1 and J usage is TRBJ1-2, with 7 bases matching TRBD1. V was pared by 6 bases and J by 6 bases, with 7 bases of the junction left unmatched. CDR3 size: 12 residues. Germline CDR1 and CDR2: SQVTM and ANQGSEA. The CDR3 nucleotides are TGCAGCGTCTCACAGGGGCTCCATGGCTACACCTTC. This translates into CSVSQGLHGYTF.

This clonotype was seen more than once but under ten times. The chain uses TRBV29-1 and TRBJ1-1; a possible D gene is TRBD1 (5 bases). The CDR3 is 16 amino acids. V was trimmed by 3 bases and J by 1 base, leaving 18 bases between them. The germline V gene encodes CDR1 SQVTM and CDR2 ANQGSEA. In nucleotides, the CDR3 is TGCAGCGTTGAGCCGGGGGGTGGGGTTTCGAACACTGAAGCTTTCTTT. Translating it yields CSVEPGGGVSNTEAFF.

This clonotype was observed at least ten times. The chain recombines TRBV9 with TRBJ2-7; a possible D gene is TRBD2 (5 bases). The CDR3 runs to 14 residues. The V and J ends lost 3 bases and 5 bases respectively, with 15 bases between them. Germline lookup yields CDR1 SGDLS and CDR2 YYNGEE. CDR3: CASSGPPGLDEQYF. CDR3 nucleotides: TGTGCCAGCAGCGGACCACCAGGACTCGACGAGCAGTACTTC.

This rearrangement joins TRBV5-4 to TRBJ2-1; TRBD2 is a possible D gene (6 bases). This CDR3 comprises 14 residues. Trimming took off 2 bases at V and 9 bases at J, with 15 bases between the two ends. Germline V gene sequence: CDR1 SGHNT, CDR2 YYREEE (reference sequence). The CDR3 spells CASSLSLDSGEQFF. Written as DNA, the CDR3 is TGTGCCAGCAGCTTAAGCCTAGATAGCGGTGAGCAGTTCTTC.

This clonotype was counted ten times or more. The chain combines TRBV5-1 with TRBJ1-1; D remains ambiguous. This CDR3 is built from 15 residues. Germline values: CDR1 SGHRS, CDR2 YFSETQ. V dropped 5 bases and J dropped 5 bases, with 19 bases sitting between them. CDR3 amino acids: CASSPGDQRTTEAFF. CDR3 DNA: TGCGCCAGCAGTCCCGGAGATCAACGAACAACTGAAGCTTTCTTT. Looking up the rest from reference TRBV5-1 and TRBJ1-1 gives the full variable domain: KAGVTQTPRYLIKTRGQQVTLSCSPISGHRSVSWYQQTPGQGLQFLFEYFSETQRNKGNFPGRFSGRQFSNSRSEMNVSTLELGDSALYLCASSPGDQRTTEAFFGQGTRLTVV.

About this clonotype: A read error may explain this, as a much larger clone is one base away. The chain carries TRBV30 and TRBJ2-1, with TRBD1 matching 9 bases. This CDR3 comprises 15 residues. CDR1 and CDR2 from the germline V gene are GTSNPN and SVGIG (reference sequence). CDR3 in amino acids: CAGLNRGRFDNERFF. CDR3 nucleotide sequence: TGTGCCGGATTAAACAGGGGGCGCTTCGACAATGAGCGGTTCTTC.

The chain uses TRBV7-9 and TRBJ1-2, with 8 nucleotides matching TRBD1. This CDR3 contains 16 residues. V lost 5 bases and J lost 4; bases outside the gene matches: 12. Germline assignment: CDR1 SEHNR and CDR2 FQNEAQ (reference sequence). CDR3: CASSTELTGETYGYTF. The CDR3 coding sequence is TGTGCCAGCAGCACCGAATTGACAGGGGAAACCTATGGCTACACCTTC.

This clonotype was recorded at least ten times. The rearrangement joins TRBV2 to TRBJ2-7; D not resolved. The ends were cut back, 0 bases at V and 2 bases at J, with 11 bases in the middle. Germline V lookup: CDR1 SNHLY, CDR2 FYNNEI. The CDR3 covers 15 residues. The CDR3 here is CASSEALGGAYEQYF. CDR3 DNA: TGTGCCAGCAGTGAAGCGCTAGGTGGAGCCTACGAGCAGTACTTC.

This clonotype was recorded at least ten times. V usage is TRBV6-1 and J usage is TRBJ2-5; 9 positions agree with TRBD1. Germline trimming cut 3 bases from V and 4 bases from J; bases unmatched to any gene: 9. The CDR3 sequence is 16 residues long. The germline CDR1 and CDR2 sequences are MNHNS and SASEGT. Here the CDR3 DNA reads TGTGCCAGCAGTGAGGTGTGGGACAGGGCTCGAGAGACCCAGTACTTC. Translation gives CASSEVWDRARETQYF.

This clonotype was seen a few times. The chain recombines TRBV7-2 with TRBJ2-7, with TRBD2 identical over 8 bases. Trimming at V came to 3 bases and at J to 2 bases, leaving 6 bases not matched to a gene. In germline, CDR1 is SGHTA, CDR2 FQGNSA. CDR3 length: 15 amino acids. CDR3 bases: TGTGCCAGCAGCTTTGAGCGGGGGCCCCCCTACGAGCAGTACTTC. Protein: CASSFERGPPYEQYF.

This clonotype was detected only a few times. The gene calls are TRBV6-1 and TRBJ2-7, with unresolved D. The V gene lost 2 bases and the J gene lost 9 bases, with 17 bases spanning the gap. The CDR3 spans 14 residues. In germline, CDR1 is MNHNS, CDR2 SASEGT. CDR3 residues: CASSETAEPDGQYF. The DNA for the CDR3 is TGTGCCAGCAGTGAAACTGCGGAACCAGACGGGCAGTACTTC.

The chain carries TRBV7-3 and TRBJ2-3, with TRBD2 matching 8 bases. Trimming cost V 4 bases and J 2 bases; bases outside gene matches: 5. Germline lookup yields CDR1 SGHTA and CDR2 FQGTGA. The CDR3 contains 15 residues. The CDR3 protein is CASSSPAGDTDTQYF. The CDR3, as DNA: TGTGCCAGCAGCTCACCAGCGGGGGACACAGATACGCAGTATTTT.

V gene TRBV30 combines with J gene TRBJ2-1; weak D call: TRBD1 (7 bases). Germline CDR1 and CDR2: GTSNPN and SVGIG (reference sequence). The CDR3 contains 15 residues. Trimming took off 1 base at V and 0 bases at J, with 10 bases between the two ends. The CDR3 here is CAWSGGDSSYNEQFF. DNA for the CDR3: TGTGCCTGGAGTGGGGGGGACAGCTCCTACAATGAGCAGTTCTTC.

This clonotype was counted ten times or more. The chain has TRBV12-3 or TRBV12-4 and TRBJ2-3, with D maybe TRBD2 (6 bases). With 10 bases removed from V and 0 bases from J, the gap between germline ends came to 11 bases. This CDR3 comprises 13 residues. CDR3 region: CATARGSTDTQYF. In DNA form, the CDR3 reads TGTGCCACCGCGCGGGGCAGCACAGATACGCAGTATTTT.

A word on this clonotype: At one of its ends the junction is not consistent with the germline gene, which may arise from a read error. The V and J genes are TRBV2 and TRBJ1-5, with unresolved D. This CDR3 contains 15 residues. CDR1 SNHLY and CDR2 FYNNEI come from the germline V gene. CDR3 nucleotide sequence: TGTGCCAGCAGTTGGAACAGCAATAGCAATCAGCGCCAGCGTTTT. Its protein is CASSWNSNSNQRQRF.

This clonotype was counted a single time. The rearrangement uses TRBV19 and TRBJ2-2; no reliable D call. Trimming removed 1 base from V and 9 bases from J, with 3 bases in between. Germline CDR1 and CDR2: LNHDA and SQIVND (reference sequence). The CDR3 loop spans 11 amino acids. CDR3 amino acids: CASSIARELFF. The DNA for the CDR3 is TGTGCCAGTAGTATAGCCAGGGAGCTGTTTTTT.

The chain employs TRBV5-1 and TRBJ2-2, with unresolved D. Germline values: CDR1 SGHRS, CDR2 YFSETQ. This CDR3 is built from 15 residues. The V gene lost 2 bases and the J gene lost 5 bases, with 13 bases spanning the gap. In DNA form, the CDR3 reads TGCGCCAGCAGCTTTAGCAGAGAGATAACCGGGGAGCTGTTTTTT. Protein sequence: CASSFSREITGELFF.

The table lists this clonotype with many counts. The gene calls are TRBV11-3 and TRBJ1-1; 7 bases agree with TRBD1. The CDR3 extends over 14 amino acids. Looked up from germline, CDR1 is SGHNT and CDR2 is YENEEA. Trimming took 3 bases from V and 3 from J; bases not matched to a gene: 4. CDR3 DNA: TGTGCCAGCAGCTTGATCCAGGGGGACACTGAAGCTTTCTTT. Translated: CASSLIQGDTEAFF.

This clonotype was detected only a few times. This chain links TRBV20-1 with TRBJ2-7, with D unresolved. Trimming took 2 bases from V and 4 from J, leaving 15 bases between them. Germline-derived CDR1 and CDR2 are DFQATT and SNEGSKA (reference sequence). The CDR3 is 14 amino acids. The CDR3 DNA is TGCAGTGCTAGAAGCCCCCTAGTGCCATACGAGCAGTACTTC. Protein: CSARSPLVPYEQYF.

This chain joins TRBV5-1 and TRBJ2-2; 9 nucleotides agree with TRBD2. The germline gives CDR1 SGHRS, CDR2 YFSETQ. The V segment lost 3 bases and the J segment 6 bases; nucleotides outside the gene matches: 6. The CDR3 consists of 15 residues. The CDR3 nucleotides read TGCGCCAGCAGCTCGGGGATAGCGGGGGCCGGGGAGCTGTTTTTT. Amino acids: CASSSGIAGAGELFF. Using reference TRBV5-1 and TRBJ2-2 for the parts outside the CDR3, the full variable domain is KAGVTQTPRYLIKTRGQQVTLSCSPISGHRSVSWYQQTPGQGLQFLFEYFSETQRNKGNFPGRFSGRQFSNSRSEMNVSTLELGDSALYLCASSSGIAGAGELFFGEGSRLTVL.

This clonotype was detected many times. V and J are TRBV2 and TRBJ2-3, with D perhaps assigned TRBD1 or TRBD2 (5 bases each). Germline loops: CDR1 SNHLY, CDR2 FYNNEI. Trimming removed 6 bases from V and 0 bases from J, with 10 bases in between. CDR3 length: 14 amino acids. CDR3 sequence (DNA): TGTGCCAGCAGGAGGGACCTCAGCACAGATACGCAGTATTTT. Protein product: CASRRDLSTDTQYF.